This T cell receptor (beta chain) was found in a study of shared clonotypes between healthy human individuals. For the study at large: The cohort comprised a couple of women and a few men. Their ages spanned 18 to 49 years.

Study-level points and caveats: Around 5.4% of naive CD4 clonotypes were common to a few donors. A generally larger estimated richness was seen in naive subsets than in memory subsets.

Sequenced by immunoSEQ multiplex PCR; TCRdb stores in-frame clones only, minus some. The sample has hundreds of thousands of clones; about 74% are singletons. The germline gives CDR1 SNHLY, CDR2 FYNNEI. V lost 8 bases, J lost 4 bases, and 16 bases lay in between. The CDR3 extends over 14 amino acids. This clone was detected only once. Its antigen is not known. The chain carries TRBV2 and TRBJ2-3, with a possible D match to TRBD2 (6 bases). Sequences were obtained from memory CD4+ T cells sorted from blood. The subset: CD45RA-negative fraction. This receptor was obtained from a woman between 25 and 40 years old in good health. CDR3 in DNA: TGTGCCAGCGGAAGCGGGCGAACTGCAGATACGCAGTATTTT. This sequence encodes CASGSGRTADTQYF.